One and the same sample provided the 20 T cell receptor beta chains below, sequenced in a study of response to subunit inactivated influenza vaccine. Each CDR3 protein gets one entry after TCRdb re-called the RT-PCR reads with MiXCR. The sample shows a few hundred thousand distinct CDR3 sequences, 6% to 9% of them seen only once. The source material was PBMCs from blood, sampled 23 to 25 months after vaccination. The source is a man between 50 and 69 years old who received an inactivated influenza vaccine.

This rearrangement joins TRBV4-3 to TRBJ1-1, with no clear D. Trimming cost V 1 base and J 1 base, with 4 bases left between them. CDR1 and CDR2 (germline): LGHNA, YSLEER. This CDR3 comprises 13 residues. CDR3 in amino acids: CASSQVANTEAFF. The CDR3 region has the DNA TGCGCCAGCAGCCAAGTAGCGAACACTGAAGCTTTCTTT.

The chain couples TRBV29-1 to TRBJ2-5, with D possibly being TRBD2 (6 bases). The CDR3 spans 15 residues. Germline loops: CDR1 SQVTM, CDR2 ANQGSEA. Trimming stripped 0 bases from V and 5 bases from J, with 16 bases between. In DNA form, the CDR3 reads TGCAGCGTTGAAGATCTTCCGGGAGTGGGGGAGACCCAGTACTTC. It yields the protein CSVEDLPGVGETQYF.

The table lists this clonotype with many counts. The chain combines TRBV20-1 with TRBJ1-4; D is uncertain. CDR3 length: 12 amino acids. The V end was cut by 6 bases, the J end by 7 bases, with 12 bases between. Germline V CDR1 and CDR2: DFQATT, SNEGSKA (reference sequence). The CDR3 DNA follows: TGCAGTGCACCACAAGCGGGTGAAAAACTGTTTTTT. This gives the protein CSAPQAGEKLFF.

V is TRBV12-3 or TRBV12-4 and J is TRBJ2-1; TRBD1 agrees at 9 bases. V was clipped by 2 bases and J by 8 bases; unmatched bases: 7. The CDR3 totals 15 residues. CDR3 nucleotides: TGTGCCAGCAGTTTATCTGGGACAGGGTTGGATGAGCAGTTCTTC. It translates to CASSLSGTGLDEQFF.

This clonotype was recorded a few times. The chain has TRBV9 and TRBJ2-7, with D tentatively TRBD2 (5 bases). Trimming left V 4 bases short and J 5 bases short, with 19 bases between. The CDR3 runs to 15 residues. The germline V gene has CDR1 SGDLS and CDR2 YYNGEE. Here the CDR3 reads CASSPRQRSPHEQYF. CDR3 coding DNA: TGTGCCAGCAGCCCTCGGCAGCGGAGCCCCCACGAGCAGTACTTC.

The chain employs TRBV29-1 and TRBJ2-1; the D gene is possibly TRBD2 (7 bases). Germline-derived CDR1 and CDR2 are SQVTM and ANQGSEA. V lost 5 bases and J 7 bases, leaving 15 bases between the germline ends. There are 13 residues in the CDR3. The DNA of the CDR3 is TGCAGCGTTCTCGTGCGGGGGCCAAATGAGCAGTTCTTC. This gives the protein CSVLVRGPNEQFF.

V gene TRBV15 combines with J gene TRBJ2-1; D not certain. Germline values: CDR1 LNHNV, CDR2 YYDKDF (reference sequence). The CDR3 spans 12 residues. V lost 4 bases to trimming and J lost 6 bases, with 7 bases between them. The chain's CDR3 is CATSIETNEQFF. Here the CDR3 DNA reads TGTGCCACCAGCATCGAGACCAATGAGCAGTTCTTC.

This clonotype showed up just a few times. This chain uses TRBV2 with TRBJ1-5; maybe TRBD1 (5 bases). Germline V gene sequence: CDR1 SNHLY, CDR2 FYNNEI. The CDR3 runs 15 residues. The V end lost 6 bases, the J end lost 1 base, and 13 bases lay between the germline ends. CDR3 nucleotide sequence: TGTGCCAGCAGCTTCCATGGGGGGAGCAATCAGCCCCAGCATTTT. As protein: CASSFHGGSNQPQHF.

The chain is built from TRBV3-1 and TRBJ2-1, with D possibly being TRBD1 (6 bases). Germline V CDR1 and CDR2: LGHDT, YNNKEL (reference sequence). V was shortened by 4 bases and J by 5 bases, with 12 bases between the two germline ends. CDR3 length: 14 amino acids. CDR3 loop: CASSRRGSDNEQFF. In DNA, the CDR3 is TGTGCCAGCAGCCGAAGGGGGTCCGACAATGAGCAGTTCTTC.

V usage is TRBV10-3 and J usage is TRBJ2-6; D gene ambiguous. Germline V lookup: CDR1 ENHRY, CDR2 SYGVKD. V gave up 4 bases and J gave up 0 bases, with 16 bases separating them. This CDR3 has 18 amino acids. The DNA for the CDR3 is TGTGCCATCAGTGCTAATCCCTCCAGGAGCTCTGGGGCCAACGTCCTGACTTTC. Translated, it gives CAISANPSRSSGANVLTF.

V is TRBV7-6 and J is TRBJ2-1; maybe TRBD2 (6 bases). The V end lost 1 base, the J end lost 8 bases, and 15 bases lay between the germline ends. The CDR3 sequence is 15 residues long. Germline values: CDR1 SGHVS, CDR2 FNYEAQ. The CDR3 region is CASSLVGWGVDEQFF. The CDR3 DNA reads TGTGCCAGCAGCTTAGTTGGCTGGGGGGTGGATGAGCAGTTCTTC.

The CDR3 DNA reads TGCGCCAGCAGTCAATCTTACAGGGACCAAGAGACCCAGTACTTC. It specifies CASSQSYRDQETQYF. The chain is built from TRBV23-1 and TRBJ2-5, with D maybe TRBD1 (6 bases). TRBV23-1 is treated as an ORF (open reading frame) with a function not yet certain. V lost 0 bases and J 0 bases, leaving 8 bases between the germline ends. This CDR3 spans 15 amino acids.

This clonotype was seen at least ten times. V gene TRBV3-1 combines with J gene TRBJ2-3; D tentatively fits TRBD1 or TRBD2 (5 bases each). V lost 8 bases, J lost 0 bases, and 15 bases lay in between. Per germline, CDR1 LGHDT and CDR2 YNNKEL (reference sequence). The CDR3 covers 15 residues. The CDR3 sequence is CASGWDGTSTDTQYF. The CDR3 coding sequence is TGTGCCAGCGGGTGGGACGGAACAAGCACAGATACGCAGTATTTT.

This clonotype was counted between two and nine times. The V and J genes are TRBV20-1 and TRBJ2-7; 7 bases match TRBD1. Per the germline V gene, CDR1 is DFQATT and CDR2 is SNEGSKA (reference sequence). V shed 6 bases, J shed 0 bases, and the junction held 5 bases outside the gene matches. The CDR3 is made up of 13 amino acids. CDR3 loop: CSAKGQSSYEQYF. In DNA form, the CDR3 reads TGCAGTGCCAAGGGACAGAGCTCCTACGAGCAGTACTTC.

The chain combines TRBV11-2 with TRBJ2-7, with a weak D call TRBD2 (6 bases). V was cut by 0 bases and J by 3 bases, with 9 bases left in between. In germline, CDR1 is SGHAT, CDR2 FQNNGV. There are 14 residues in the CDR3. CDR3 sequence reads: CASSLDATSYEQYF. CDR3 DNA: TGTGCCAGCAGCTTAGACGCGACTAGCTACGAGCAGTACTTC.

This clonotype was observed many times. This chain uses TRBV12-3 or TRBV12-4 with TRBJ2-2; D is undetermined. The length of the CDR3 is 15 residues. Trimming stripped 1 base from V and 2 bases from J, with 8 bases between. As DNA, the CDR3 is TGTGCCAGCAGTTTAGTTTTTTCTAACACCGGGGAGCTGTTTTTT. Translated, it gives CASSLVFSNTGELFF.

The chain combines TRBV6-5 with TRBJ2-2; 8 nucleotides align to TRBD1. Germline CDR1 reads MNHEY; CDR2 reads SVGAGI. V lost 3 bases, J lost 5 bases, and 8 bases stayed unmatched. The CDR3 has 16 amino acids. In DNA, the CDR3 is TGTGCCAGCAGTTATGGCCAGGGGGCAAGGACCGGGGAGCTGTTTTTT. Its translation is CASSYGQGARTGELFF.

The J gene is TRBJ2-6, the V gene TRBV5-1, with a possible D match to TRBD2 (5 bases). Germline V gene lookup returns CDR1 SGHRS and CDR2 YFSETQ. Trimming left V 3 bases short and J 0 bases short, with 19 bases between. CDR3 length: 19 residues. In DNA form, the CDR3 reads TGCGCCAGCAGCTACCCGGAGGCAGCACTTTACTCTGGGGCCAACGTCCTGACTTTC. This translates into CASSYPEAALYSGANVLTF.

The chain has TRBV29-1 and TRBJ1-4; 7 bases map to TRBD1. Germline CDR1 is SQVTM and CDR2 is ANQGSEA. V was clipped by 6 bases and J by 7 bases; unmatched bases: 8. The CDR3 contains 13 residues. The CDR3 nucleotides are TGCAGCGTAACAGGGGCCGGGGGTGAAAAACTGTTTTTT. Its translation is CSVTGAGGEKLFF.

This clonotype showed up just a few times. V usage is TRBV5-1 and J usage is TRBJ2-7; D is uncertain. Trimming left V 0 bases short and J 3 bases short, with 7 bases between. The V gene's germline CDR1 is SGHRS and CDR2 YFSETQ. The CDR3 loop spans 13 amino acids. DNA for the CDR3: TGCGCCAGCAGCTTGGAGGCCCACTACGAGCAGTACTTC. It yields the protein CASSLEAHYEQYF.